Listed below are T cell receptor beta chains from one sample, sequenced in a study of blood T cells in healthy people across ages. TCRdb re-analysed the 5' RACE reads in MiXCR, keeping a single row per CDR3 protein. This table has 1.4 million or so distinct CDR3 sequences, roughly 43% appearing once. What was sequenced was blood. The source of these receptors is a woman in her late teens or twenties in good health. Each CDR3 is given with its conserved first and last residue. A D gene is named only where the DNA matches it firmly. Clone size appears in some rows only: once, few, many, or a class for an expanded clone.

j_call clone_size d_call v_call cdr3_nt cdr3_aa
TRBJ1-2 few - TRBV5-6 TGTGCCAGCAGCTTGGGGTTGACCGCAACGAACTATGGCTACACCTTC CASSLGLTATNYGYTF
TRBJ2-1 few TRBD1 TRBV9 TGTGCCAGCAGCTCCCGGGACAGGGGCGTTAGCTCCTACAATGAGCAGTTCTTC CASSSRDRGVSSYNEQFF
TRBJ2-5 few - TRBV6-5 TGTGCCAGCAGCTTAGGACAGCGTGGGACCCAGTACTTC CASSLGQRGTQYF
TRBJ2-7 - TRBD1 TRBV7-6 TGTGCCAGCAGCGCCGGACAGGGGTACACCTACGAGCAGTACTTC CASSAGQGYTYEQYF
TRBJ2-3 few - TRBV5-1 TGCGCCAGCAGCTCAGACTATCCTAGCACAGATACGCAGTATTTT CASSSDYPSTDTQYF
TRBJ2-1 few - TRBV28 TGTGCCAGCAGTTTATTTGGGCGATTAAGGTACAATGAGCAGTTCTTC CASSLFGRLRYNEQFF
TRBJ2-3 many - TRBV29-1 TGCAGCGCCCACTCGAATACGCAGTATTTT CSAHSNTQYF
TRBJ2-7 - - TRBV7-9 TGTGCCACCGCCGGGGCCTCCTACGAGCAGTACTTC CATAGASYEQYF
TRBJ2-5 - - TRBV19 TGTGCCAGTAGTGAAGAACACCAAGAGACCCAGTACTTC CASSEEHQETQYF
TRBJ2-2 - - TRBV5-1 TGCGCCAGCAGCTTGGGTAGCGGAGCTACCGGGGAGCTGTTTTTT CASSLGSGATGELFF
TRBJ1-5 - TRBD1 TRBV7-9 TGTGCCAGCAGCTTAGAGACCATGGGCGGGACAGCTAATCAGCCCCAGCATTTT CASSLETMGGTANQPQHF
TRBJ1-2 - - TRBV20-1 TGCAGTGCCCAAACGGGATTAGCTAACTATGGCTACACCTTC CSAQTGLANYGYTF
TRBJ1-4 - - TRBV29-1 TGCAGCGTTGTGGGGGCGGGTAATGAAAAACTGTTTTTT CSVVGAGNEKLFF
TRBJ2-7 - - TRBV11-2 TGTGCCGGCAGCTTAGAGGGACACCTCATCACGGAGCAGTACTTC CAGSLEGHLITEQYF
TRBJ1-2 many - TRBV7-6 TGTGCCAGCAGCTTAGAAAGCGGGTACTATGGCTACACCTTC CASSLESGYYGYTF
TRBJ2-3 few - TRBV5-1 TGCGCCAGCAGCTTGGAACGGAATACGCAGTATTTT CASSLERNTQYF
TRBJ2-1 - - TRBV29-1 TGCAGCACCCGACAGGAACTCAACCCCCGCAATGAGCAGTTCTTC CSTRQELNPRNEQFF
TRBJ2-3 few TRBD2 TRBV27 TGTGCCAGCAGTTTGGCTAGCGCGGGAGGAGATACGCAGTATTTT CASSLASAGGDTQYF
TRBJ2-2 few - TRBV15 TGTGCCACCCGCAATCAAGGGTACACCGGGGAGCTGTTTTTT CATRNQGYTGELFF
TRBJ2-7 - - TRBV25-1 TGTGCCAGCAGTGAATCCTGGCCAGGAAACTCCTACGAGCAGTACTTC CASSESWPGNSYEQYF
TRBJ2-7 - - TRBV6-5 TGTGCCAGCAGTTACGCCGCCGCCAGCGAGCAGTACTTC CASSYAAASEQYF
TRBJ1-1 - - TRBV5-1 TGCGCCAGCAGCTTGGGTGTCAGGGAGATGAACACTGAAGCTTTCTTT CASSLGVREMNTEAFF
TRBJ2-5 - - TRBV7-9 TGTGCCAGCAGCCCCCGGTCTAGCTCGCAGTACTTC CASSPRSSSQYF
TRBJ2-4 - - TRBV20-1 TGCAGTGGGGGCGTCTCAGCCAAAAACATTCAGTACTTC CSGGVSAKNIQYF
TRBJ2-7 - TRBD2 TRBV27 TGTGCCAGCAGTTTACGGCTAGCGGGAGTGTTCTACAATGAGCAGTACTTC CASSLRLAGVFYNEQYF
TRBJ1-2 few - TRBV9 TGTGCCAGCAGCGTAGGAAGCGGTGGCTATGGCTACACCTTC CASSVGSGGYGYTF
TRBJ2-1 - - TRBV4-1 TGCGCCAGCAGCCAGGCTAGCGACGATGAGCAGTTCTTC CASSQASDDEQFF
TRBJ2-3 - TRBD2 TRBV29-1 TGCAGCGTTTCCCACCGACTAGCCTATACGCAGTATTTT CSVSHRLAYTQYF
TRBJ2-1 many TRBD2 TRBV9 TGTGCCAGCAGCGTAGGGATCCTAGCGGGGGACTACAATGAGCAGTTCTTC CASSVGILAGDYNEQFF
TRBJ2-5 many TRBD1 TRBV12-3/TRBV12-4 TGTGCCAGCAGGAGGGACAGGGTTGGACAAGAGACCCAGTACTTC CASRRDRVGQETQYF
TRBJ2-7 - TRBD1 TRBV19 TGTGCCAGTGAACAGGGGAACGGTTACAATGAGCAGTACTTC CASEQGNGYNEQYF
TRBJ1-1 many TRBD1 TRBV5-1 TGTGCCAGCAGTAGGGGACAGGTAAACACTGAAGCTTTCTTT CASSRGQVNTEAFF
TRBJ2-1 - - TRBV25-1 TGTGCCAGCAGGGGGGAGCACAATGAGCAGTTCTTC CASRGEHNEQFF
TRBJ2-5 - - TRBV7-2 TGTGCCAGCAGCCCGGCCGCTCAATCCAATGAGCAGTACTTC CASSPAAQSNEQYF
TRBJ2-3 few - TRBV28 TGTGCCAGCAGTTTTTCAGAGGGGGCAGATACGCAGTATTTT CASSFSEGADTQYF
TRBJ2-1 - TRBD2 TRBV7-2 TGTGCCAGCAGCTTCGTTGGGACTAGCGGGAGTGGGTACAATGAGCAGTTCTTC CASSFVGTSGSGYNEQFF
TRBJ2-1 - - TRBV15 TGTGCCACCAGCAGAGAGGAGCGGTACAATGAGCAGTTCTTC CATSREERYNEQFF
TRBJ2-1 many - TRBV6-2/TRBV6-3 TGTGCCAGCAGTTACTGGGCCAATGAGCAGTTCTTC CASSYWANEQFF
TRBJ2-1 few TRBD2 TRBV6-2/TRBV6-3 TGTGCCAGCAGAACGGCGGGAGGACCCTTCAATGAGCAGTTCTTC CASRTAGGPFNEQFF
TRBJ2-1 - - TRBV27 TGTGCCAGCAGTTTATCAGGGGTCGTCTACTACAATGAGCAGTTCTTC CASSLSGVVYYNEQFF
TRBJ2-3 - - TRBV28 TGTGCCAGCAGTGCCCCTCTCACTAGCACAGATACGCAGTATTTT CASSAPLTSTDTQYF
TRBJ2-1 - - TRBV11-2 TGTGCCAGCAGCTTACGGGGGGCCATATACAATGAGCAGTTCTTC CASSLRGAIYNEQFF
TRBJ2-7 - TRBD2 TRBV24-1 TGTGCCACCAGTGACCGGACTAGCAGCGATGAGCAGTACTTC CATSDRTSSDEQYF
TRBJ2-7 - TRBD2 TRBV7-9 TGTGCCAGCAGCTCCGGAGTGGGACTAGCGGGTTCCGACGAGCAGTACTTC CASSSGVGLAGSDEQYF
TRBJ2-5 - TRBD2 TRBV27 TGTGCCAGCAGTCCCATGGGGGGGCAAGAGACCCAGTACTTC CASSPMGGQETQYF
TRBJ1-6 - - TRBV20-1 TGCAGTGCTAGGATGGGACGGGGAAATTCACCCCTCCACTTT CSARMGRGNSPLHF
TRBJ2-5 - TRBD2 TRBV5-1 TGCGCCAGCAGCTTCCTGTGGGAGGGACGACAAGAGACCCAGTACTTC CASSFLWEGRQETQYF
TRBJ1-1 - - TRBV5-1 TGCGCCAGCAGCTCCCAGGCCGGATTGAACACTGAAGCTTTCTTT CASSSQAGLNTEAFF
TRBJ1-1 few - TRBV7-3 TGTGCCAGCAGCTTAACAAGGGGATCTGAAGCTTTCTTT CASSLTRGSEAFF
TRBJ2-1 - - TRBV27 TGTGCCAGCAGCCCTCGGAATCTCAATGAGCAGTTCTTC CASSPRNLNEQFF
TRBJ2-3 - TRBD2 TRBV6-5 TGTGCCAGCAGTTACAGAGGTGGTGGGAGGGCCCACACAGATACGCAGTATTTT CASSYRGGGRAHTDTQYF
TRBJ1-4 - - TRBV4-1 TGCGCCAGCAGCCAAGCACCCCAAGCTCGGGAAAAACTGTTTTTT CASSQAPQAREKLFF
TRBJ2-6 - - TRBV12-3/TRBV12-4 TGTGCCAGCCGTATGTCTGGGGCCAACGTCCTGACTTTC CASRMSGANVLTF
TRBJ2-1 few - TRBV5-5 TGTGCCAGCAGCTTGGGAATGCCAGGGAGCTCCTACAATGAGCAGTTCTTC CASSLGMPGSSYNEQFF
TRBJ1-2 - - TRBV11-2 TGTGCCAGCAGCTCAACACCCCGACAAGAGGGTGGCTACACCTTC CASSSTPRQEGGYTF
TRBJ2-3 few - TRBV12-5 TGTGCTAGTGGACCCATACATAGCACAGATACGCAGTATTTT CASGPIHSTDTQYF
TRBJ1-3 - - TRBV18 TGTGCCAGCTCATATCCCAGACTGTCCTCTGGAAACACCATATATTTT CASSYPRLSSGNTIYF
TRBJ1-4 - TRBD1 TRBV6-6 TGTGCCAGCAGAATACCGAGAGGGGACAGCTATAATGAAAAACTGTTTTTT CASRIPRGDSYNEKLFF
TRBJ1-1 - - TRBV10-3 TGTGCCATCAGTGAACAGCGAGACACTGAAGCTTTCTTT CAISEQRDTEAFF